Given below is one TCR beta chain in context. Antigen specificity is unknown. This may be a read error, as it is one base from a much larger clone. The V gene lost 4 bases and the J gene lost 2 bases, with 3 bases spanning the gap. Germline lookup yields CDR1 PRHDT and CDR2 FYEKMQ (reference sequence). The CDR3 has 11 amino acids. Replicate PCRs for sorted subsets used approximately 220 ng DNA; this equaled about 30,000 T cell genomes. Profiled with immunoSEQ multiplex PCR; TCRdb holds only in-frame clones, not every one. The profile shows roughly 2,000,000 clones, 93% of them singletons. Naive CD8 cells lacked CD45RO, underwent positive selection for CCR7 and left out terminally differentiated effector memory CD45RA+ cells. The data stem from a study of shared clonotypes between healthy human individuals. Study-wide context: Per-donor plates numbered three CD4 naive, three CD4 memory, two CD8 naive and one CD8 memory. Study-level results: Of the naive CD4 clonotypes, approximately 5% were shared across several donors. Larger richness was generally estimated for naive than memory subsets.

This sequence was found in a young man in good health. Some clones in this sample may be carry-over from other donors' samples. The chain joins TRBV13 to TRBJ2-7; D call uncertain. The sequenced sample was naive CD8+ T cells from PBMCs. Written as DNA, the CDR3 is TGTGCCAGCAGCTCCCCCTACGAGCAGTACTTC. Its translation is CASSSPYEQYF. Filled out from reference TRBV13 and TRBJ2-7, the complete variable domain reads AAGVIQSPRHLIKEKRETATLKCYPIPRHDTVYWYQQGPGQDPQFLISFYEKMQSDKGSIPDRFSAQQFSDYHSELNMSSLELGDSALYFCASSSPYEQYFGPGTRLTVT.